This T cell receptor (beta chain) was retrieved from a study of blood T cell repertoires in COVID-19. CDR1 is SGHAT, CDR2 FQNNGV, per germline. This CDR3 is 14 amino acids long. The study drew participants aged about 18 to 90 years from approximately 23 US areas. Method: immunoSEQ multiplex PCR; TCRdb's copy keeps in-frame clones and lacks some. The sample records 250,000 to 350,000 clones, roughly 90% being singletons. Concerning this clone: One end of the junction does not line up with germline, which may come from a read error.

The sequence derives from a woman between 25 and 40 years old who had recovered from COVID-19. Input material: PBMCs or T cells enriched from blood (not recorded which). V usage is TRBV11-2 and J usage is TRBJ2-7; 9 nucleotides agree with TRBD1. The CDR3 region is CASSFAPGQGGGDF. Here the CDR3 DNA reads TGTGCCAGCAGCTTTGCTCCGGGACAGGGAGGCGGAGACTTC. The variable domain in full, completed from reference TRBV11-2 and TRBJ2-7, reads EAGVAQSPRYKIIEKRQSVAFWCNPISGHATLYWYQQILGQGPKLLIQFQNNGVVDDSQLPKDRFSAERLKGVDSTLKIQPAKLEDSAVYLCASSFAPGQGGGDFGPGTRLTVT.